This passage covers 32 T cell receptor beta chains from one sample sequenced in a study of shared clonotypes between healthy human individuals. Naive CD8 cells comprised CD45RO-negative, CCR7-positively selected cells, excluding terminally differentiated effector memory CD45RA+ cells. Using immunoSEQ multiplex PCR, the repertoire was profiled, and TCRdb retains in-frame clones only, with some absent. The sample includes nearly 2 million clones, approximately 95% of them seen just once. Material: naive CD8+ T cells sorted from blood. The receptor source for this set is a man younger than 35 in good health.

The chain is built from TRBV4-3 and TRBJ2-3; D assignment may be TRBD1 or TRBD2 (6 bases each). The V and J ends lost 4 bases and 5 bases respectively, with 16 bases between them. This CDR3 is built from 15 residues. From germline, CDR1 is LGHNA and CDR2 YSLEER. In nucleotides, the CDR3 is TGCGCCAGCAGCCGCATGGGGGGCGCGGAAGATACGCAGTATTTT. Its protein is CASSRMGGAEDTQYF.

The chain carries TRBV2 and TRBJ2-3; D ambiguous. V lost 3 bases and J 2 bases, leaving 6 bases between the germline ends. The CDR3 has 13 amino acids. In germline, CDR1 is SNHLY, CDR2 FYNNEI. CDR3 protein: CASSDLATDTQYF. The CDR3 region has the DNA TGTGCCAGCAGTGATTTGGCCACAGATACGCAGTATTTT.

CDR3 protein: CASSSYRDGEQYF. CDR3 bases: TGTGCCAGCAGCTCCTACAGGGACGGGGAGCAGTACTTC. This chain links TRBV13 with TRBJ2-7, with a weak D call TRBD1 (6 bases). This CDR3 spans 13 amino acids. Trimming took 4 bases from V and 7 from J, leaving 14 bases between them. Germline assignment: CDR1 PRHDT and CDR2 FYEKMQ (reference sequence).

V and J are TRBV5-1 and TRBJ2-7; D may be TRBD2 (6 bases). The CDR3 totals 15 residues. Trimming took 2 bases from V and 0 from J, leaving 12 bases between them. Per the germline V gene, CDR1 is SGHRS and CDR2 is YFSETQ. CDR3 region: CASSFTGGGSYEQYF. The CDR3 coding sequence is TGCGCCAGCAGCTTCACCGGGGGAGGCTCCTACGAGCAGTACTTC. Full variable domain (remainder filled in from reference TRBV5-1 and TRBJ2-7): KAGVTQTPRYLIKTRGQQVTLSCSPISGHRSVSWYQQTPGQGLQFLFEYFSETQRNKGNFPGRFSGRQFSNSRSEMNVSTLELGDSALYLCASSFTGGGSYEQYFGPGTRLTVT.

The V call is TRBV29-1, the J call TRBJ2-7; 12 nucleotides align to TRBD2. This CDR3 has 17 amino acids. Per germline, CDR1 SQVTM and CDR2 ANQGSEA. The ends lost 4 bases at V and 4 bases at J; junction bases unmatched: 14. CDR3 region: CSVVPGGLAGGPYEQYF. Here the CDR3 DNA reads TGCAGCGTTGTCCCAGGGGGGCTAGCGGGAGGGCCGTACGAGCAGTACTTC.

The rearrangement uses TRBV4-1 and TRBJ2-2; D not resolved. The CDR3 extends over 12 amino acids. With 4 bases removed from V and 4 bases from J, the gap between germline ends came to 4 bases. Germline loops: CDR1 MGHRA, CDR2 YSYEKL. The CDR3 nucleotides read TGCGCCAGCAGCCCCTCCACCGGGGAGCTGTTTTTT. Translating it yields CASSPSTGELFF.

This chain joins TRBV10-2 and TRBJ1-6; a possible D gene is TRBD1 (5 bases). Germline assignment: CDR1 WSHSY and CDR2 SAAADI. CDR3 size: 17 residues. The V and J ends lost 0 bases and 0 bases respectively, with 9 bases between them. The CDR3 sequence: CASSESLGGSYNSPLHF. CDR3 nucleotide sequence: TGCGCCAGCAGTGAGTCTCTGGGGGGCTCCTATAATTCACCCCTCCACTTT.

In DNA form, the CDR3 reads TGTGCCAGCAGTGCAAACTATGGCTACACCTTC. Amino acids: CASSANYGYTF. The chain couples TRBV6-5 to TRBJ1-2, with D unclear. The CDR3 is 11 amino acids. The germline V gene encodes CDR1 MNHEY and CDR2 SVGAGI. V lost 5 bases and J lost 2, with 3 bases in between.

The chain links TRBV27 to TRBJ2-7, with TRBD1 as a possible D gene (6 bases). Germline CDR1 reads MNHEY; CDR2 reads SMNVEV (reference sequence). The CDR3 is made up of 14 amino acids. Trimming removed 5 bases from V and 4 bases from J, with 15 bases in between. The CDR3 loop reads CASSIGGSAYEQYF. CDR3 nucleotides: TGTGCCAGCAGTATAGGGGGATCGGCATACGAGCAGTACTTC.

CDR3 bases: TGTGCCAGCAGCCAAAGCGGGGACTACTCCTACGAGCAGTACTTC. It codes for CASSQSGDYSYEQYF. V is TRBV9 and J is TRBJ2-7; 7 bases line up with TRBD2. The trim removed 4 bases at V and 0 bases at J, leaving 7 bases unmatched. Germline CDR1 is SGDLS and CDR2 is YYNGEE. This CDR3 region has 15 residues. The complete variable domain, with remaining parts taken from reference TRBV9 and TRBJ2-7, reads DSGVTQTPKHLITATGQRVTLRCSPRSGDLSVYWYQQSLDQGLQFLIQYYNGEERAKGNILERFSAQQFPDLHSELNLSSLELGDSALYFCASSQSGDYSYEQYFGPGTRLTVT.

J is TRBJ2-2 and V is TRBV12-5; TRBD1 matches 9 bases. This CDR3 contains 17 residues. With V trimmed by 1 base and J by 3 bases, 6 bases remained unmatched. CDR1 is LGHNT and CDR2 is FRNRAP in the germline V gene. CDR3 in amino acids: CASGLGPGQGDTGELFF. CDR3 sequence (DNA): TGTGCTAGTGGTTTGGGACCGGGACAGGGTGACACCGGGGAGCTGTTTTTT. The whole variable domain, remainder taken from reference TRBV12-5 and TRBJ2-2, is DARVTQTPRHKVTEMGQEVTMRCQPILGHNTVFWYRQTMMQGLELLAYFRNRAPLDDSGMPKDRFSAEMPDATLATLKIQPSEPRDSAVYFCASGLGPGQGDTGELFFGEGSRLTVL.

This clone is a singleton in its sample. J is TRBJ2-7 and V is TRBV11-2; D is unresolved. This CDR3 contains 13 residues. V dropped 3 bases and J dropped 3 bases, with 9 bases sitting between them. Germline CDR1 and CDR2: SGHAT and FQNNGV. This CDR3 is CASSFGSYYEQYF. CDR3 in DNA: TGTGCCAGCAGCTTTGGCAGTTACTACGAGCAGTACTTC.

The J gene is TRBJ2-7, the V gene TRBV11-2; D gene unclear. The CDR3 is 15 amino acids. The germline CDR1 and CDR2 sequences are SGHAT and FQNNGV. The ends were cut back, 7 bases at V and 0 bases at J, with 16 bases in the middle. This CDR3 reads CASTPSRVISYEQYF. The CDR3 nucleotides are TGTGCCAGCACCCCGTCCCGGGTTATCTCCTACGAGCAGTACTTC.

The rearrangement links TRBV5-4 to TRBJ2-1; D possibly corresponds to TRBD2 (6 bases). This CDR3 spans 15 amino acids. The V gene lost 2 bases and the J gene lost 1 base, with 10 bases spanning the gap. Per the germline V gene, CDR1 is SGHNT and CDR2 is YYREEE (reference sequence). The CDR3 here is CASSLGGESYNEQFF. CDR3 DNA sequence: TGTGCCAGCAGCTTAGGCGGGGAGTCCTACAATGAGCAGTTCTTC.

For this clone: This sample includes further DNA sequences coding for the same CDR3. This CDR3 is CASSPLQSSYEQYF. In DNA, the CDR3 is TGTGCCAGCAGCCCGCTCCAGAGCTCCTACGAGCAGTACTTC. The chain combines TRBV28 with TRBJ2-7, with no clear D. The ends were cut back, 6 bases at V and 0 bases at J, with 12 bases in the middle. CDR3 length equals 14 residues. The V gene's germline CDR1 is MDHEN and CDR2 SYDVKM.

The V gene is TRBV4-1, the J gene TRBJ2-1, with D uncertain. Trimming took 3 bases from V and 8 from J, leaving 11 bases between them. CDR3 size: 13 residues. Per germline, CDR1 MGHRA and CDR2 YSYEKL. DNA for the CDR3: TGCGCCAGCAGCCAGGTCGAAGTGCATGAGCAGTTCTTC. This translates into CASSQVEVHEQFF.

This chain's CDR3 is CASSFRTVQFQRGAYGEKLFF. In nucleotides, the CDR3 is TGTGCCAGCAGTTTTAGGACGGTCCAGTTTCAACGGGGAGCGTATGGCGAAAAACTGTTTTTT. The chain has TRBV28 and TRBJ1-4; no reliable D call. V gave up 3 bases and J gave up 8 bases, with 34 bases separating them. The CDR3 runs 21 residues. Germline CDR1 reads MDHEN; CDR2 reads SYDVKM.

V gene TRBV28 combines with J gene TRBJ2-7, with D possibly called TRBD1 or TRBD2 (6 bases each). CDR1 is MDHEN, CDR2 SYDVKM, per germline. The CDR3 is 14 residues long. V gave up 6 bases and J gave up 6 bases, with 18 bases separating them. CDR3 bases: TGTGCCAGCAGGCCGCCTTGGAAGGGGGGCGAGCAGTACTTC. Its protein is CASRPPWKGGEQYF.

For this clone: Given the absence of the conserved phenylalanine or tryptophan at the CDR3 end, a read error is likely. The chain links TRBV29-1 to TRBJ1-2; D gene unclear. The CDR3 loop spans 15 amino acids. Trimming took 5 bases from V and 4 from J, leaving 20 bases between them. The germline CDR1 and CDR2 sequences are SQVTM and ANQGSEA. This chain's CDR3 is CSVLTGLRVAYGYTL. In DNA, the CDR3 is TGCAGCGTTTTGACCGGACTCCGCGTCGCCTATGGCTACACCCTC.

Of note for this clone: A read error may explain this, as a much larger clone is one base away. The V and J genes are TRBV7-2 and TRBJ2-7; 7 nucleotides agree with TRBD1. Germline V gene sequence: CDR1 SGHTA, CDR2 FQGNSA. The CDR3 is 13 amino acids. The V gene end was trimmed by 3 bases and the J gene end by 2 bases; junction bases not matched to a gene: 1. The CDR3 protein is CASSLGTAYEQYF. CDR3 in DNA: TGTGCCAGCAGCTTGGGGACAGCCTACGAGCAGTACTTC.

V usage is TRBV27 and J usage is TRBJ2-7; 8 nucleotides line up with TRBD2. The V segment lost 3 bases and the J segment 0 bases; nucleotides outside the gene matches: 7. The CDR3 spans 16 residues. Germline values: CDR1 MNHEY, CDR2 SMNVEV (reference sequence). The CDR3 sequence is CASSLESTSGSYEQYF. The CDR3 DNA is TGTGCCAGCAGTTTGGAAAGTACTAGCGGCTCCTACGAGCAGTACTTC.

The V call is TRBV7-9, the J call TRBJ1-6, with TRBD1 as a possible D gene (6 bases). Germline loops: CDR1 SEHNR, CDR2 FQNEAQ (reference sequence). The CDR3 is 15 residues long. Trimming took off 1 base at V and 7 bases at J, with 11 bases between the two ends. The CDR3 spells CASSLDREENSPLHF. CDR3 sequence (DNA): TGTGCCAGCAGCTTAGACAGGGAAGAAAATTCACCCCTCCACTTT.

The chain recombines TRBV7-6 with TRBJ2-7; TRBD2 matches 13 bases. The V segment lost 1 base and the J segment 7 bases; nucleotides outside the gene matches: 7. The CDR3 has 16 residues. Per germline, CDR1 SGHVS and CDR2 FNYEAQ. This CDR3 is CASSLGLPGLAGEQYF. In DNA form, the CDR3 reads TGTGCCAGCAGCTTAGGACTACCGGGACTAGCGGGGGAGCAGTACTTC.

The genes are TRBV7-9 and TRBJ2-3; D gene uncertain. The CDR3 covers 13 residues. Germline values: CDR1 SEHNR, CDR2 FQNEAQ (reference sequence). The V end lost 5 bases, the J end lost 5 bases, and 11 bases lay between the germline ends. CDR3: CASSPLPEDTQYF. DNA of the CDR3: TGTGCCAGCAGCCCCCTGCCGGAAGATACGCAGTATTTT.

The rearrangement links TRBV27 to TRBJ1-6; D uncertain. Germline CDR1 and CDR2: MNHEY and SMNVEV (reference sequence). The CDR3 sequence is 16 residues long. V lost 3 bases to trimming and J lost 0 bases, with 9 bases between them. CDR3 amino acids: CASSLSVSSYNSPLHF. In nucleotides, the CDR3 is TGTGCCAGCAGTTTGTCTGTAAGCTCCTATAATTCACCCCTCCACTTT.

The V call is TRBV4-3, the J call TRBJ1-5, with D possibly matching TRBD1 (5 bases). Germline V gives CDR1 LGHNA, CDR2 YSLEER. The V end was cut by 0 bases, the J end by 0 bases, with 18 bases between. This CDR3 spans 19 amino acids. The CDR3: CASSQDLLGDFYSNQPQHF. CDR3 bases: TGCGCCAGCAGCCAAGATCTCTTAGGGGATTTCTATAGCAATCAGCCCCAGCATTTT.

As for this clone: The sample contains more than one DNA sequence encoding this CDR3. The chain uses TRBV5-4 and TRBJ2-2; D is perhaps TRBD1 (5 bases). The germline V and J ends were trimmed by 2 bases and 6 bases, with 8 bases remaining between them. The CDR3 runs to 13 residues. Germline V gives CDR1 SGHNT, CDR2 YYREEE (reference sequence). In DNA, the CDR3 is TGTGCCAGCAGCTTCCAGGGTTCCGGGGAGCTGTTTTTT. Its translation is CASSFQGSGELFF.

The table lists this clone with a count of one. This chain links TRBV28 with TRBJ1-6, with D unclear. Germline V CDR1 and CDR2: MDHEN, SYDVKM. With 4 bases removed from V and 9 bases from J, the gap between germline ends came to 7 bases. The CDR3 is made up of 12 amino acids. The CDR3 loop is CASSSDLSPLHF. The CDR3 nucleotides read TGTGCCAGCAGTTCGGACCTTTCACCCCTCCACTTT.

This chain connects TRBV4-3 to TRBJ1-3; D is perhaps TRBD1 (6 bases). V was clipped by 1 base and J by 8 bases, with 15 bases between them. The CDR3 is 15 amino acids. The germline CDR1 and CDR2 sequences are LGHNA and YSLEER. The CDR3 coding sequence is TGCGCCAGCAGCCAAGGGACAGCTAGCTTGGACACCATATATTTT. The encoded protein is CASSQGTASLDTIYF.

The DNA for the CDR3 is TGTGCCAGCAGTTCGATACAGGGGGTTGGGCAGCCCCAGCATTTT. Translating it yields CASSSIQGVGQPQHF. V and J are TRBV28 and TRBJ1-5, with TRBD1 matching over 8 bases. Trimming at V came to 4 bases and at J to 7 bases, leaving 9 bases not matched to a gene. The CDR3 totals 15 residues. Germline CDR1 reads MDHEN; CDR2 reads SYDVKM.

The chain employs TRBV7-9 and TRBJ2-1; D is ambiguous. V lost 2 bases, J lost 8 bases, and 7 bases lay in between. CDR1 is SEHNR and CDR2 is FQNEAQ in the germline V gene (reference sequence). The CDR3 length is 12 residues. CDR3 region: CASSLITYEQFF. The CDR3 DNA reads as TGTGCCAGCAGCTTAATAACTTATGAGCAGTTCTTC.

The CDR3 loop is CASSIAARDRTPYEQYF. The CDR3 nucleotides are TGTGCCAGCTCTATAGCTGCTCGGGACAGGACCCCCTACGAGCAGTACTTC. V usage is TRBV18 and J usage is TRBJ2-7; 8 bases map to TRBD1. CDR1 is KGHSH and CDR2 is LQKENI in the germline V gene. The V and J ends lost 6 bases and 2 bases, in that order; junction bases with no gene match: 15. The CDR3 is 17 residues long.